This paragraph covers one TCR beta chain sequence. These data are taken from a study of blood T cell repertoires in COVID-19. Study background: The analysed material was cDNA or gDNA that came from T cells, B-cell-depleted T cells, or PBMCs.

Study processing details: Reference gene primer amplification yielded estimated nucleated cell counts. The assay was immunoSEQ multiplex PCR, and TCRdb's table has in-frame clones only and misses some. V, J and clone size were drawn from that table, and D and trimming were deduced from the DNA. The profile shows approximately 120,000 clones, around 84% of them singletons. CDR3 size: 15 residues. Trimming at V came to 5 bases and at J to 0 bases, leaving 5 bases not matched to a gene. Germline V lookup: CDR1 MNHEY, CDR2 SMNVEV (reference sequence). Sequenced sample: peripheral blood. The clonotype comes from a woman at least 80 years old with active or convalescent COVID-19. J is TRBJ1-1 and V is TRBV27; 8 bases fit TRBD1. The CDR3 DNA reads as TGTGCCAGCAGTCTAAGGGGACAGGTGAACACTGAAGCTTTCTTT. It codes for CASSLRGQVNTEAFF.